A selection of T cell receptor beta chains follows, all from one sample in a study of cytomegalovirus exposure and HLA in healthy donors. TCRdb's copy holds only in-frame clones and misses some; the assay was immunoSEQ multiplex PCR. The table lists approximately 280,000 clones, approximately 88% of them singletons, with around 0.9% in the top ten. Material for sequencing was PBMCs. The source of these receptors is a woman under 30 in good health and CMV-seronegative. The CDR3 runs from the conserved cysteine through the conserved F or W. Fields, in order: CDR3 length, clone size, V gene, J gene, D gene, CDR3 DNA, CDR3 protein. The D gene is left open where the match is weak. Only part of the rows carry a size: once, few, many, or a class if the clone is expanded.

len: 11; abundance: NA; v_gene: TRBV28; j_gene: TRBJ2-7; d_gene: NA; CDR3nt: TGTGCCACCTCGACGGGATACGAGCAGTACTTC; CDR3aa: CATSTGYEQYF
len: 17; abundance: NA; v_gene: TRBV15; j_gene: TRBJ2-1; d_gene: TRBD2; CDR3nt: TGTGCCACCAGACGGACTAGCGGGATCGGGTGGAACAATGAGCAGTTCTTC; CDR3aa: CATRRTSGIGWNNEQFF
len: 13; abundance: NA; v_gene: TRBV6-6; j_gene: TRBJ2-7; d_gene: NA; CDR3nt: TGTGCCACTCGTCCGGGGTTTGCCTACGAGCAGTACTTC; CDR3aa: CATRPGFAYEQYF
len: 15; abundance: NA; v_gene: TRBV5-1; j_gene: TRBJ2-1; d_gene: NA; CDR3nt: TGCGCCAGCAGCTCTGGCGGGGACTTTTACAATGAGCAGTTCTTC; CDR3aa: CASSSGGDFYNEQFF
len: 12; abundance: NA; v_gene: TRBV28; j_gene: TRBJ1-2; d_gene: TRBD1; CDR3nt: TGTGCCAGCAGTACAGGGGACTATGGCTACACCTTC; CDR3aa: CASSTGDYGYTF
len: 14; abundance: NA; v_gene: TRBV11-1; j_gene: TRBJ2-2; d_gene: NA; CDR3nt: TGTGCCAGCAGCTGGGGAGGAAACACCGGGGAGCTGTTTTTT; CDR3aa: CASSWGGNTGELFF
len: 14; abundance: NA; v_gene: TRBV10-1; j_gene: TRBJ2-1; d_gene: TRBD2; CDR3nt: TGCGCCAGCAGCGTTGCGGGAGTCGGTAATGAGCAGTTCTTC; CDR3aa: CASSVAGVGNEQFF
len: 15; abundance: NA; v_gene: TRBV19; j_gene: TRBJ2-2; d_gene: TRBD1; CDR3nt: TGTGCCAGTAGTCGGGACAGGGGGAACACCGGGGAGCTGTTTTTT; CDR3aa: CASSRDRGNTGELFF
len: 14; abundance: NA; v_gene: TRBV9; j_gene: TRBJ2-5; d_gene: NA; CDR3nt: TGTGCCAGCAGCGTTGGGGACTTTCAAGAGACCCAGTACTTC; CDR3aa: CASSVGDFQETQYF
len: 15; abundance: NA; v_gene: TRBV28; j_gene: TRBJ2-1; d_gene: TRBD1; CDR3nt: TGTGCCAGCAGACCGGGACAGGTGTATGTAGGTGAGCAGTTCTTC; CDR3aa: CASRPGQVYVGEQFF
len: 14; abundance: NA; v_gene: TRBV10-3; j_gene: TRBJ1-1; d_gene: NA; CDR3nt: TGTGCCATCAGGTCCCGGGACACCGAGGCTGAAGCTTTCTTT; CDR3aa: CAIRSRDTEAEAFF
len: 16; abundance: NA; v_gene: TRBV5-1; j_gene: TRBJ1-2; d_gene: NA; CDR3nt: TGCGCCAGCAGCGATTGGGGGGGGGCCGTATTGGATGGCTACACCTTC; CDR3aa: CASSDWGGAVLDGYTF
len: 16; abundance: NA; v_gene: TRBV7-8; j_gene: TRBJ2-3; d_gene: NA; CDR3nt: TGTGCCAGCAGCCCGAAAACGCCGGGGGGCGCAGATACGCAGTATTTT; CDR3aa: CASSPKTPGGADTQYF
len: 14; abundance: NA; v_gene: TRBV28; j_gene: TRBJ1-4; d_gene: NA; CDR3nt: TGTGCCAGCAGTTTAGGAGGGAGGAATGAAAAACTGTTTTTT; CDR3aa: CASSLGGRNEKLFF
len: 12; abundance: NA; v_gene: TRBV28; j_gene: TRBJ2-7; d_gene: TRBD1; CDR3nt: TGTGCCAGCAGCCGTACCGGGACAGGGCAGTACTTC; CDR3aa: CASSRTGTGQYF
len: 13; abundance: NA; v_gene: TRBV6-5; j_gene: TRBJ1-1; d_gene: NA; CDR3nt: TGTGCCAGCTCGTGGACATTGAACACTGAAGCTTTCTTT; CDR3aa: CASSWTLNTEAFF
len: 16; abundance: NA; v_gene: TRBV6-6; j_gene: TRBJ2-1; d_gene: TRBD2; CDR3nt: TGTGCCAGCAGTTACGCGGGCGGGAGGGCTAACAATGAGCAGTTCTTC; CDR3aa: CASSYAGGRANNEQFF
len: 17; abundance: once; v_gene: TRBV9; j_gene: TRBJ2-2; d_gene: TRBD1; CDR3nt: TGTGCCAGCAGCGGAAATTGGACAGGGGGCTACACCGGGGAGCTGTTTTTT; CDR3aa: CASSGNWTGGYTGELFF
len: 15; abundance: NA; v_gene: TRBV19; j_gene: TRBJ1-1; d_gene: TRBD1; CDR3nt: TGTGCCAGTCTCCTTTCCGGGACAGGGAACACTGAAGCTTTCTTT; CDR3aa: CASLLSGTGNTEAFF
len: 14; abundance: NA; v_gene: TRBV5-1; j_gene: TRBJ2-7; d_gene: TRBD1; CDR3nt: TGCGCCAGCAGCCTACAGGGGGCAAGCTACGAGCAGTACTTC; CDR3aa: CASSLQGASYEQYF
len: 15; abundance: NA; v_gene: TRBV28; j_gene: TRBJ2-7; d_gene: NA; CDR3nt: TGTGCCAGCAGTTGGACACCGAGCAAAGCCTACGAGCAGTACTTC; CDR3aa: CASSWTPSKAYEQYF
len: 16; abundance: NA; v_gene: TRBV30; j_gene: TRBJ2-3; d_gene: TRBD2; CDR3nt: TGTGCCTGGGGGGCGGCTAGCGGGAGTTTCACAGATACGCAGTATTTT; CDR3aa: CAWGAASGSFTDTQYF
len: 15; abundance: NA; v_gene: TRBV27; j_gene: TRBJ2-1; d_gene: TRBD2; CDR3nt: TGTGCCAGCACTCCTTGGGGGGGACGCTACAATGAGCAGTTCTTC; CDR3aa: CASTPWGGRYNEQFF
len: 15; abundance: NA; v_gene: TRBV28; j_gene: TRBJ2-2; d_gene: TRBD2; CDR3nt: TGTGCCAGCAGCTTGGGACTAGCGGTGTCTGGGGAGCTGTTTTTT; CDR3aa: CASSLGLAVSGELFF
len: 15; abundance: NA; v_gene: TRBV6-4; j_gene: TRBJ2-2; d_gene: TRBD1; CDR3nt: TGTGCCAGCCGACCAAGGACAGGGGTTGGCGGGGAGCTGTTTTTT; CDR3aa: CASRPRTGVGGELFF
len: 13; abundance: NA; v_gene: TRBV18; j_gene: TRBJ1-5; d_gene: NA; CDR3nt: TGTGCCAGCTCACCAGGGGGGGATCAGCCCCAGCATTTT; CDR3aa: CASSPGGDQPQHF
len: 13; abundance: once; v_gene: TRBV19; j_gene: TRBJ2-1; d_gene: NA; CDR3nt: TGTGCCAGTAGTATAGGAGGGTACAATGAGCAGTTCTTC; CDR3aa: CASSIGGYNEQFF
len: 17; abundance: few; v_gene: TRBV30; j_gene: TRBJ2-3; d_gene: NA; CDR3nt: TGTGCCTGGAGTCAATGGGTCGGGGGGCTACGGTCAGATACGCAGTATTTT; CDR3aa: CAWSQWVGGLRSDTQYF
len: 13; abundance: few; v_gene: TRBV11-2; j_gene: TRBJ2-1; d_gene: NA; CDR3nt: TGTGCCAGCAGCTTAGTCCTCTACAATGAGCAGTTCTTC; CDR3aa: CASSLVLYNEQFF
len: 14; abundance: NA; v_gene: TRBV6-1; j_gene: TRBJ1-3; d_gene: TRBD1; CDR3nt: TGTGCCAGCACTGACAGGGAGGAAACGGGCACCATATATTTT; CDR3aa: CASTDREETGTIYF
len: 15; abundance: few; v_gene: TRBV7-2; j_gene: TRBJ1-5; d_gene: NA; CDR3nt: TGTGCCAGCAGCTCCTCGGGACATAATAATCAGCCCCAGCATTTT; CDR3aa: CASSSSGHNNQPQHF
len: 15; abundance: NA; v_gene: TRBV6-5; j_gene: TRBJ1-2; d_gene: NA; CDR3nt: TGTGCCAGCAGTACGTCAGGCCTCCCTAACTATGGCTACACCTTC; CDR3aa: CASSTSGLPNYGYTF
len: 15; abundance: NA; v_gene: TRBV6-4; j_gene: TRBJ2-3; d_gene: TRBD2; CDR3nt: TGTGCCAGCAGTGCCGCGAGCGGGAGGGCAGATACGCAGTATTTT; CDR3aa: CASSAASGRADTQYF
len: 11; abundance: once; v_gene: TRBV20-1; j_gene: TRBJ2-7; d_gene: NA; CDR3nt: TGCAGTGCGGGAGACGGATGGGAGCAGTACTTC; CDR3aa: CSAGDGWEQYF
len: 13; abundance: NA; v_gene: TRBV29-1; j_gene: TRBJ1-1; d_gene: NA; CDR3nt: TGCAGCGTTGTAGGTGAGGGTATCACTGAAGCTTTCTTT; CDR3aa: CSVVGEGITEAFF
len: 14; abundance: NA; v_gene: TRBV6-5; j_gene: TRBJ2-3; d_gene: TRBD2; CDR3nt: TGTGCCAGCAGTCGAGCGGGAGCAGCAGATACGCAGTATTTT; CDR3aa: CASSRAGAADTQYF
len: 16; abundance: NA; v_gene: TRBV27; j_gene: TRBJ2-3; d_gene: TRBD2; CDR3nt: TGTGCCAGCAGGCAAACCCTAGCGGATATCACAGATACGCAGTATTTT; CDR3aa: CASRQTLADITDTQYF
len: 15; abundance: NA; v_gene: TRBV30; j_gene: TRBJ1-4; d_gene: NA; CDR3nt: TGTGCCTGGGGTTGGCGGTCACAGGGATTAGGTAAACTGTTTTTT; CDR3aa: CAWGWRSQGLGKLFF
len: 16; abundance: once; v_gene: TRBV11-2; j_gene: TRBJ2-2; d_gene: NA; CDR3nt: TGTGCCAGCAGCTTAGGGGGCTATCCGAACACCGGGGAGCTGTTTTTT; CDR3aa: CASSLGGYPNTGELFF
len: 15; abundance: NA; v_gene: TRBV28; j_gene: TRBJ1-2; d_gene: NA; CDR3nt: TGTGCCAGCAGCCGGGGGGGGGAGCTAAGCTATGGCTACACCTTC; CDR3aa: CASSRGGELSYGYTF